The source of this T cell receptor (beta chain) is a study of identical twins. Donors uniformly comprised healthy Caucasians. TCRdb reanalysed the 5' RACE reads using MiXCR and keeps one entry per CDR3 protein. The sample has a few hundred thousand distinct CDR3 sequences, approximately 8.3% seen once; the top ten hold around 3%. To note about this clonotype: Its specificity is not known.

Notes on the study in general: Zero-insertion analyses might be partly confounded by invariant T cells like MAIT and iNKT. Insertions ran lower in abundant cord blood beta clonotypes, though not in memory repertoires.

This sample was also put to use in a study of yellow fever vaccine responses in identical twins.

This sequence was found in a woman under 30 in good health. What was sequenced was CD8+ T cells sorted from blood.

The CDR3 DNA follows: TGTGCCAGCAGCTCACGACAGAGTTCTAATGAAAAACTGTTTTTT. Protein sequence: CASSSRQSSNEKLFF. V is TRBV14 and J is TRBJ1-4; perhaps TRBD1 as D (5 bases). This CDR3 spans 15 amino acids. The germline CDR1 and CDR2 sequences are SGHDN and FVKESK. Trimming removed 5 bases at V and 3 bases at J, with 13 bases between.